This TCR beta chain was retrieved from a study of cytomegalovirus exposure and HLA in healthy donors. Notes on the study in general: A list of more than 150 TCR beta chains associated with cytomegalovirus was given. Segments of the TCR beta V type were, in most cases, productive about 87% or about 30% of the time in an earlier analysis.

Trimming shortened V by 6 bases and J by 4 bases, and 9 bases separated the two germline ends. This CDR3 spans 13 amino acids. Germline V gene data show CDR1 as MNHEY and CDR2 as SMNVEV (reference sequence). A note on this clone: Its antigen is not identified.

This PCR relied on a set of 60 Vbeta primers and 13 Jbeta primers. Profiling relied on immunoSEQ multiplex PCR, and the TCRdb table lists in-frame clones only, not all of them. The table records about 160,000 clones, around 88% of them present only once. The receptor's source is a woman in her twenties or thirties in good health and CMV-seronegative. This sequence joins TRBV27 and TRBJ1-4; no firm D call. Sequenced: PBMCs. CDR3 sequence: CASRPSFNEKLFF. The CDR3 DNA is TGTGCCAGCAGACCCAGTTTTAATGAAAAACTGTTTTTT. The full variable domain, in which reference TRBV27 and TRBJ1-4 provide the parts outside the CDR3, is EAQVTQNPRYLITVTGKKLTVTCSQNMNHEYMSWYRQDPGLGLRQIYYSMNVEVTDKGDVPEGYKVSRKEKRNFPLILESPSPNQTSLYFCASRPSFNEKLFFGSGTQLSVL.